This TCR beta chain was recorded in a study of blood T cell repertoires in COVID-19. Looking at the study overall: Acute and convalescent COVID-19 specimens originated in the United States, Italy and Spain.

How the authors handled the data: For nucleated cells, counts were estimated from reference gene primer amplification. The table came from immunoSEQ multiplex PCR; TCRdb's copy has only in-frame clones and leaves some out. Clonal size and the V and J genes are those of that table, whereas D and trimming came from the DNA. Seen here are roughly 200,000 clones, almost 90% observed once, and the top ten hold less than 0.7%. In this sample, this clone turned up a few times. This TCR derives from a man aged 45-65 years with acute or convalescent COVID-19. The material sequenced was peripheral blood.

CDR3 DNA: TGCAGTGCTAGTTGGACAGGGGGGAATAATTCACCCCTCCACTTT. Its protein is CSASWTGGNNSPLHF. The chain combines TRBV20-1 with TRBJ1-6; TRBD1 matches at 10 bases. CDR3 length: 15 residues. V lost 3 bases and J lost 5; bases outside the gene matches: 4. Per the germline V gene, CDR1 is DFQATT and CDR2 is SNEGSKA (reference sequence).